A selection of T cell receptor beta chains follows, all from one sample in a study of T cells in Graves' hyperthyroidism and ophthalmopathy. TCRdb fed the multiplex PCR reads into MiXCR, producing one record per CDR3 protein. The table lists a few hundred thousand distinct CDR3 sequences, more than 15% of them singletons. Input material: blood. The receptors here all came from a woman in her 30s with Graves' hyperthyroidism. Each CDR3 is given with its conserved first and last residue. The D gene is left open where the match is weak. Size values are once, few and many counts, or a class for expanded clones, and some rows have none.

TRBV10-3	-	TRBJ1-4	few	CAISGDGLSEKLFF	TGTGCCATCAGTGGGGACGGTCTGAGTGAAAAACTGTTTTTT
TRBV30	-	TRBJ1-2	many	CAWSSFLQGGGYTF	TGTGCCTGGAGTTCGTTTCTGCAGGGCGGCGGCTACACCTTC
TRBV6-2/TRBV6-3	-	TRBJ2-1	many	CASSYSKARAALYNEQFF	TGTGCCAGCAGTTACTCGAAGGCTAGAGCGGCACTTTACAATGAGCAGTTCTTC
TRBV20-1	-	TRBJ2-2	few	CSASPDPYNTGELFF	TGCAGTGCTAGCCCCGACCCTTACAACACCGGGGAGCTGTTTTTT
TRBV6-2/TRBV6-3	-	TRBJ1-5	-	CASRGRGNQPQHF	TGTGCCAGCAGGGGCAGGGGCAATCAGCCCCAGCATTTT
TRBV7-9	-	TRBJ1-4	-	CASSRPGSAGQGEKLFF	TGTGCCAGCAGCCGCCCCGGGTCGGCTGGGCAGGGTGAAAAACTGTTTTTT
TRBV7-2	TRBD1	TRBJ2-5	many	CASSPGQGEHF	TGTGCCAGCAGCCCCGGTCAGGGGGAGCACTTC
TRBV28	-	TRBJ1-1	-	CASRIHRGLGDTEAFF	TGTGCCAGCCGGATCCACCGGGGCCTCGGGGACACTGAAGCTTTCTTT
TRBV27	TRBD1	TRBJ1-1	few	CASNEGTVSRNTEAFF	TGTGCCAGCAACGAGGGGACAGTAAGCAGGAACACTGAAGCTTTCTTT
TRBV30	-	TRBJ1-2	many	CAWSGTERGYTF	TGTGCCTGGAGTGGGACAGAACGTGGCTACACCTTC
TRBV7-2	TRBD2	TRBJ2-7	-	CASSPSGGFTYEQYF	TGTGCCAGCAGCCCTAGCGGGGGGTTCACCTACGAGCAGTACTTC
TRBV11-2	-	TRBJ1-3	few	CASSLGGQGNTIYF	TGTGCCAGCAGCTTAGGGGGGCAAGGAAACACCATATATTTT
TRBV5-1	TRBD1	TRBJ2-5	-	CASSFEQGWQETQYF	TGCGCCAGCAGCTTCGAACAGGGGTGGCAAGAGACCCAGTACTTC
TRBV27	-	TRBJ2-3	many	CASSTQVRTDTQYF	TGTGCCAGCAGTACCCAGGTGCGCACAGATACGCAGTATTTT
TRBV20-1	TRBD2	TRBJ2-1	-	CSASVTSGIVNEQFF	TGCAGTGCTAGCGTGACTAGCGGGATCGTAAATGAGCAGTTCTTC
TRBV6-1	-	TRBJ2-5	many	CASSALGGVVTQYF	TGTGCCAGCAGTGCCCTAGGGGGGGTGGTGACCCAGTACTTC
TRBV27	-	TRBJ2-3	-	CASTGDTDTQYF	TGTGCCAGCACCGGAGACACAGATACGCAGTATTTT
TRBV9	-	TRBJ2-5	-	CASSPREGQLQETQYF	TGTGCCAGCAGCCCAAGGGAAGGACAGCTCCAAGAGACCCAGTACTTC
TRBV5-6	TRBD1	TRBJ2-5	-	CASQGERLETQYF	TGTGCCTCTCAGGGGGAGCGGTTGGAGACCCAGTACTTC
TRBV9	-	TRBJ2-1	-	CASSAQGNVVNEQFF	TGTGCCAGCAGCGCACAGGGTAACGTTGTGAATGAGCAGTTCTTC
TRBV12-3/TRBV12-4	-	TRBJ2-2	few	CATRPLINTGELFF	TGTGCCACCCGACCCCTTATTAACACCGGGGAGCTGTTTTTT
TRBV12-3/TRBV12-4	-	TRBJ1-5	many	CASSLGHTLKNQPQHF	TGTGCCAGCAGTTTAGGTCATACCCTTAAGAATCAGCCCCAGCATTTT